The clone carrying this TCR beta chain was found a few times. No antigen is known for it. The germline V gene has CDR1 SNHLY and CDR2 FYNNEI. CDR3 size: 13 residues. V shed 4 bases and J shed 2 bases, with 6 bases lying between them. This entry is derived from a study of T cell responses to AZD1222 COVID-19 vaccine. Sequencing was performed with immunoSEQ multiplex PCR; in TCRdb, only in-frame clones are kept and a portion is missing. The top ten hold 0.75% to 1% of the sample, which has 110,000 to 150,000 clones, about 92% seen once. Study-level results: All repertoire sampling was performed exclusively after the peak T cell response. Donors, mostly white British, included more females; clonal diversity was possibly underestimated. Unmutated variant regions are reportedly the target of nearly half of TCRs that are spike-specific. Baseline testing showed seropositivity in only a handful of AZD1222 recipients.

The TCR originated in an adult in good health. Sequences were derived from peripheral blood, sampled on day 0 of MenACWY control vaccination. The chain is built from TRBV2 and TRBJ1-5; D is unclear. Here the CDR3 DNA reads TGTGCCAGCAGTGTCAGCCGCAATCAGCCCCAGCATTTT. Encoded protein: CASSVSRNQPQHF.